Sequencing of this T cell receptor (beta chain) was carried out in a study of Graves' ophthalmopathy and Graves' hyperthyroidism. Study observations and caveats: Blood also contained most of the expanded thyroid clonotypes above 0.001 frequency.

Presentation of ophthalmopathy in the donors involved moderate-to-severe activity, CAS ≥3, NOSPECS ≥4 and a duration under 3 months. A remark on this clonotype: What it binds is unknown.

In germline, CDR1 is GTSNPN, CDR2 SVGIG (reference sequence). V gave up 0 bases and J gave up 5 bases; unmatched junction bases: 3. The CDR3 sequence is 14 residues long. From RNA, the CDR3 regions of TCR beta chains were amplified and sequenced. RT-PCR with HTBI primers came first, then second-round multiplex PCR. TCRdb itself ran the multiplex PCR reads through MiXCR, one entry per CDR3 protein. The data show 45,000 to 60,000 distinct CDR3 sequences, with less than 65% seen just once and roughly 5% held by the top ten. This TCR came from an adult woman with Graves' ophthalmopathy. The specimen was peripheral blood. This chain connects TRBV30 to TRBJ2-1, with 8 bases matching TRBD2. The DNA of the CDR3 is TGTGCCTGGAGTGTGGGACTAGTCAACAATGAGCAGTTCTTC. Its translation: CAWSVGLVNNEQFF.